Sequencing of this TCR beta chain was carried out in a study of cytotoxic CD8 clonotypes in ibrutinib-treated CLL. Sequencing sought depths of 1 in 200,000 to 1 in 1 million T cells. TCRdb's copy holds only in-frame clones and misses some; the assay was immunoSEQ multiplex PCR. The repertoire holds 110,000 to 150,000 clones, 76% seen once, with about 5% in the top ten. The CDR3 is 13 residues long. Trimming pared 4 bases from V and 6 bases from J, leaving 11 bases between. In germline, CDR1 is LGHNA, CDR2 YSLEER. The chain has TRBV4-3 and TRBJ2-3, with D uncertain. Sequenced material: PBMCs, taken after 24 months of ibrutinib treatment. The sequence was collected from a human donor with chronic lymphocytic leukemia. CDR3 sequence (DNA): TGCGCCAGCAGCCCTAGGCCGCTGGATACGCAGTATTTT. Translation: CASSPRPLDTQYF.